A selection of T cell receptor beta chains follows, all from one sample in a study of siplizumab effects on memory and regulatory T cells. The assay was immunoSEQ multiplex PCR, and TCRdb's table has in-frame clones only and misses some. The sample has about 110,000 clones; approximately 94% are singletons. Sequencing was done on a sample of CD4+ T cells sorted from blood. The source is a human donor in good health. Each CDR3 is given without its conserved first and last residue. Only some rows state a clone size, as once, few, many or a class for expanded clones.

cdr3_aa: ASRVGTGGPTGELF
j_call: TRBJ2-2
clone_size: once
v_call: TRBV19

cdr3_aa: ASRGTSHQETQY
j_call: TRBJ2-5
clone_size: .
v_call: TRBV6-4

cdr3_aa: ASSPGTGDHGYT
j_call: TRBJ1-2
clone_size: .
v_call: TRBV6-5

cdr3_aa: ASSLDSPAFAQF
j_call: TRBJ2-1
clone_size: .
v_call: TRBV11-3

cdr3_aa: ASSLGSYDSGTAYEQY
j_call: TRBJ2-7
clone_size: .
v_call: TRBV11-2

cdr3_aa: ASSLTGTKNIQY
j_call: TRBJ2-4
clone_size: .
v_call: TRBV6-5

cdr3_aa: ASSVRDRMEETQY
j_call: TRBJ2-5
clone_size: .
v_call: TRBV11-2

cdr3_aa: AWSVSFSAEAF
j_call: TRBJ1-1
clone_size: .
v_call: TRBV30

cdr3_aa: ASSEDGGSSTDTQY
j_call: TRBJ2-3
clone_size: .
v_call: TRBV2

cdr3_aa: ASSPNIANTEAF
j_call: TRBJ1-1
clone_size: few
v_call: TRBV18

cdr3_aa: ASRIGQGWSYNEQF
j_call: TRBJ2-1
clone_size: .
v_call: TRBV13

cdr3_aa: ATSRDASQPQH
j_call: TRBJ1-5
clone_size: .
v_call: TRBV15

cdr3_aa: ASSQDRGSYNEQF
j_call: TRBJ2-1
clone_size: .
v_call: TRBV4-2

cdr3_aa: ASSLSDYEQY
j_call: TRBJ2-7
clone_size: .
v_call: TRBV7-2

cdr3_aa: ASTIRGTQPQH
j_call: TRBJ1-5
clone_size: few
v_call: TRBV2

cdr3_aa: ASSLVGGRSPLH
j_call: TRBJ1-6
clone_size: .
v_call: TRBV5-7

cdr3_aa: ASSVERGRLDEQF
j_call: TRBJ2-1
clone_size: .
v_call: TRBV9

cdr3_aa: ASSYTTTNEKLF
j_call: TRBJ1-4
clone_size: .
v_call: TRBV7-9

cdr3_aa: ASSHQRLAGGGLKQF
j_call: TRBJ2-1
clone_size: .
v_call: TRBV19

cdr3_aa: SVEETARRYGYT
j_call: TRBJ1-2
clone_size: .
v_call: TRBV29-1

cdr3_aa: AWSVTSGRASSEQY
j_call: TRBJ2-7
clone_size: .
v_call: TRBV30

cdr3_aa: ASSYVSGTGELF
j_call: TRBJ2-2
clone_size: once
v_call: TRBV6-5

cdr3_aa: ASSLSNTEAF
j_call: TRBJ1-1
clone_size: .
v_call: TRBV2

cdr3_aa: ASSLYNTGELF
j_call: TRBJ2-2
clone_size: .
v_call: TRBV11-1

cdr3_aa: ASSQGTGGVSYEQY
j_call: TRBJ2-7
clone_size: .
v_call: TRBV4-3

cdr3_aa: ASSVIRGDTEAF
j_call: TRBJ1-1
clone_size: .
v_call: TRBV5-4

cdr3_aa: ASTLGAGELF
j_call: TRBJ2-2
clone_size: .
v_call: TRBV11-3

cdr3_aa: ASSEGTGRSYEQY
j_call: TRBJ2-7
clone_size: .
v_call: TRBV6-1

cdr3_aa: ASSLMNRAQH
j_call: TRBJ1-5
clone_size: .
v_call: TRBV7-2

cdr3_aa: ASSLVGQGASPLH
j_call: TRBJ1-6
clone_size: once
v_call: TRBV7-2

cdr3_aa: ASSLADRGAEAF
j_call: TRBJ1-1
clone_size: .
v_call: TRBV11-1

cdr3_aa: ASSPPGVNYGYT
j_call: TRBJ1-2
clone_size: .
v_call: TRBV18

cdr3_aa: ATSRGGRSGNTIY
j_call: TRBJ1-3
clone_size: .
v_call: TRBV15

cdr3_aa: ASKPISGTGTHRREAF
j_call: TRBJ1-1
clone_size: .
v_call: TRBV7-6

cdr3_aa: ASRPPTSGGSYEQY
j_call: TRBJ2-7
clone_size: .
v_call: TRBV6-6

cdr3_aa: ASSLTRDTEAF
j_call: TRBJ1-1
clone_size: .
v_call: TRBV27

cdr3_aa: ASSLNPDPHNEQF
j_call: TRBJ2-1
clone_size: .
v_call: TRBV5-1

cdr3_aa: ASSPTLGGSTEAF
j_call: TRBJ1-1
clone_size: .
v_call: TRBV6-5

cdr3_aa: ASSEEGTGGETQY
j_call: TRBJ2-5
clone_size: .
v_call: TRBV6-1

cdr3_aa: ASSIGGGKSPGELF
j_call: TRBJ2-2
clone_size: once
v_call: TRBV19

cdr3_aa: SVEARVGYGYT
j_call: TRBJ1-2
clone_size: .
v_call: TRBV29-1

cdr3_aa: ASRQGQTVPQH
j_call: TRBJ1-5
clone_size: .
v_call: TRBV19